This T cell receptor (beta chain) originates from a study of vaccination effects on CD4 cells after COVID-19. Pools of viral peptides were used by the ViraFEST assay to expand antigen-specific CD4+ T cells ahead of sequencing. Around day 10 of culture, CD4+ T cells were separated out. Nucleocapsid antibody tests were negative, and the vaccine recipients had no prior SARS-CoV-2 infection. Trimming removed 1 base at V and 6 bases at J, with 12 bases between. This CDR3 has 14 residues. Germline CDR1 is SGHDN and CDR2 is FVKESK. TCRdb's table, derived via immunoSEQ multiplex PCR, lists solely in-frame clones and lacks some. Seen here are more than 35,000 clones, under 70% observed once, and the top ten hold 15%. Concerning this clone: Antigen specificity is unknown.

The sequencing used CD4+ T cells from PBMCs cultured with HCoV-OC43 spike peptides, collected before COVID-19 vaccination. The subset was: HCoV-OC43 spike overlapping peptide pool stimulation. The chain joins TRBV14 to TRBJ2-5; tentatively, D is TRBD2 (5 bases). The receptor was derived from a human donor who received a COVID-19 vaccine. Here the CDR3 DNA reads TGTGCCAGCAGCCAAGGGACTCGTTTGAAGACCCAGTACTTC. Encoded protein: CASSQGTRLKTQYF.